The 25 T cell receptor beta chains listed next were all sequenced from one sample in a study of T cells of healthy individuals. Using its own MiXCR run on the 5' RACE reads, TCRdb lists one record per CDR3 protein. The data contain 85,000 to 100,000 distinct CDR3 sequences, 15% to 20% of them singletons. Source of these receptors: a human donor in good health.

The CDR3 sequence: CASSPGRNTEAFF. The DNA of the CDR3 is TGTGCCAGCAGCCCGGGAAGGAACACTGAAGCTTTCTTT. V and J are TRBV6-2 or TRBV6-3 and TRBJ1-1; no definite D call. V lost 6 bases, J lost 1 base, and 9 bases lay in between. Germline V gives CDR1 MNHEY, CDR2 SVGEGT. The CDR3 is 13 residues long.

The gene calls are TRBV6-5 and TRBJ1-5, with D perhaps TRBD1 (5 bases). Germline CDR1 reads MNHEY; CDR2 reads SVGAGI. V dropped 6 bases and J dropped 3 bases, with 15 bases sitting between them. The CDR3 extends over 15 amino acids. This CDR3 reads CASRRGGVVNQPQHF. CDR3 in DNA: TGTGCCAGCAGGAGGGGAGGGGTGGTCAATCAGCCCCAGCATTTT.

This clonotype occurred many times. The genes are TRBV24-1 and TRBJ1-2, with no clear D. Trimming pared 10 bases from V and 2 bases from J, leaving 13 bases between. This CDR3 is built from 13 residues. Germline V gene data show CDR1 as KGHDR and CDR2 as SFDVKD. The chain's CDR3 is CATIQAVNYGYTF. The CDR3, as DNA: TGTGCCACTATTCAGGCGGTAAACTATGGCTACACCTTC.

The gene calls are TRBV27 and TRBJ2-1; D gene uncertain. The germline V gene encodes CDR1 MNHEY and CDR2 SMNVEV (reference sequence). CDR3 length: 15 amino acids. Trimming left V 3 bases short and J 4 bases short, with 13 bases between. In DNA, the CDR3 is TGTGCCAGCAGTTTTATCTATAAGGGATACAATGAGCAGTTCTTC. Its protein is CASSFIYKGYNEQFF.

The chain joins TRBV5-6 to TRBJ2-7, with 7 bases matching TRBD2. From germline, CDR1 is SGHDT and CDR2 YYEEEE. V lost 0 bases, J lost 4 bases, and 1 base stayed unmatched. The CDR3 extends over 13 amino acids. CDR3 coding DNA: TGTGCCAGCAGCTTGGAGCGGGGTTACGAGCAGTACTTC. Its protein is CASSLERGYEQYF.

This chain connects TRBV5-1 to TRBJ2-5; TRBD1 is a possible D gene (5 bases). CDR1 and CDR2 (germline): SGHRS, YFSETQ. V dropped 6 bases and J dropped 5 bases, with 11 bases sitting between them. The CDR3 loop spans 12 amino acids. The CDR3 spells CASNQGWETQYF. DNA of the CDR3: TGCGCCAGCAACCAGGGTTGGGAGACCCAGTACTTC.

CDR3 coding DNA: TGTGCCAGCAGGGACAGGTCGCTAGCTACGAACGAGCAGTACTTC. Protein sequence: CASRDRSLATNEQYF. The J gene is TRBJ2-7, the V gene TRBV6-5; 7 bases fit TRBD1. V was clipped by 6 bases and J by 5 bases; unmatched bases: 13. The germline V gene encodes CDR1 MNHEY and CDR2 SVGAGI. The CDR3 is made up of 15 amino acids.

V and J are TRBV4-3 and TRBJ2-2; 8 bases are a match to TRBD1. CDR1 is LGHNA, CDR2 YSLEER, per germline. Germline trimming cut 1 base from V and 4 bases from J; bases unmatched to any gene: 5. The CDR3 runs 16 residues. In DNA form, the CDR3 reads TGCGCCAGCAGCCAAGGCCCAGGGGGCCGCACCGGGGAGCTGTTTTTT. This gives the protein CASSQGPGGRTGELFF.

On this clonotype: It may be a read error: a sequence one base away is much more abundant. The chain is built from TRBV15 and TRBJ2-3; D might be TRBD1 (5 bases). The CDR3 loop spans 16 amino acids. Trimming shortened V by 5 bases and J by 3 bases, and 18 bases separated the two germline ends. Germline V gene lookup returns CDR1 LNHNV and CDR2 YYDKDF (reference sequence). The chain's CDR3 is CATSSPMGRRTDTQYF. The CDR3 DNA is TGTGCCACCAGCTCCCCCATGGGGCGGCGGACAGATACGCAGTATTTT.

CDR3 amino acids: CASSFDKYDQPQHF. CDR3 coding DNA: TGCGCCAGCAGCTTCGACAAGTATGATCAGCCCCAGCATTTT. This chain joins TRBV4-1 and TRBJ1-5; D unclear. This CDR3 has 14 amino acids. CDR1 is MGHRA and CDR2 is YSYEKL in the germline V gene. With 5 bases removed from V and 5 bases from J, the gap between germline ends came to 13 bases.

The gene calls are TRBV11-2 and TRBJ2-3; D uncertain. This CDR3 is 12 amino acids long. Germline-derived CDR1 and CDR2 are SGHAT and FQNNGV. The V end was cut by 7 bases, the J end by 7 bases, with 12 bases between. CDR3 protein: CASTSSRYTQYF. CDR3 nucleotide sequence: TGTGCCAGCACATCCTCCCGATATACGCAGTATTTT.

V usage is TRBV7-2 and J usage is TRBJ2-7; 10 bases agree with TRBD2. Per the germline V gene, CDR1 is SGHTA and CDR2 is FQGNSA. V lost 5 bases, J lost 2 bases, and 6 bases stayed unmatched. The CDR3 consists of 15 residues. The CDR3 bases are TGTGCCAGCAGCCTAGGGACTAGCGCGACCTACGAGCAGTACTTC. It is translated as CASSLGTSATYEQYF.

In this sample, this clonotype turned up a few times. The chain combines TRBV6-5 with TRBJ1-5; TRBD1 aligns across 8 bases. There are 15 residues in the CDR3. V trimming: 6 bases; J trimming: 6 bases; junction bases outside the gene matches: 10. Germline CDR1 reads MNHEY; CDR2 reads SVGAGI. The CDR3: CASSLSGTGGQPQHF. CDR3 DNA: TGTGCCAGCAGCTTATCCGGGACAGGAGGTCAGCCCCAGCATTTT.

This clonotype occurred many times. The chain carries TRBV7-9 and TRBJ1-2; perhaps TRBD1 as D (5 bases). This CDR3 is built from 13 residues. With 5 bases removed from V and 3 bases from J, the gap between germline ends came to 10 bases. Germline V gene sequence: CDR1 SEHNR, CDR2 FQNEAQ (reference sequence). For the CDR3, the DNA is TGTGCCAGCAGCCCGGGACGGGACTATGGCTACACCTTC. Translation gives CASSPGRDYGYTF. Full variable domain (remainder filled in from reference TRBV7-9 and TRBJ1-2): DTGVSQNPRHKITKRGQNVTFRCDPISEHNRLYWYRQTLGQGPEFLTYFQNEAQLEKSRLLSDRFSAERPKGSFSTLEIQRTEQGDSAMYLCASSPGRDYGYTFGSGTRLTVV.

This CDR3 is CASSHGAPTYGYTF. As DNA, the CDR3 is TGTGCCAGCAGTCATGGGGCGCCCACCTATGGCTACACCTTC. The V call is TRBV12-3 or TRBV12-4, the J call TRBJ1-2, with a possible D match to TRBD1 (5 bases). V lost 5 bases and J 4 bases, leaving 14 bases between the germline ends. This CDR3 is 14 amino acids long.

This clonotype was observed a handful of times. The CDR3, as DNA: TGCAGTGCTAGGGTCCCCCTGGATACGCAGTATTTT. Amino acid sequence: CSARVPLDTQYF. This sequence joins TRBV20-1 and TRBJ2-3; D not certain. From germline, CDR1 is DFQATT and CDR2 SNEGSKA (reference sequence). The CDR3 has 12 amino acids. Deletions cut 3 bases from V and 6 bases from J, with 10 bases between.

This clonotype was observed a few times. J is TRBJ2-3 and V is TRBV12-3 or TRBV12-4, with 8 nucleotides matching TRBD2. V lost 0 bases, J lost 6 bases, and 8 bases stayed unmatched. This CDR3 has 16 residues. The CDR3 sequence: CASSLAVERGFDTQYF. The CDR3 nucleotides read TGTGCCAGCAGTTTAGCGGTAGAGCGGGGGTTTGATACGCAGTATTTT.

This clonotype was counted only a few times. This chain connects TRBV28 to TRBJ1-2; D perhaps matches TRBD1 (6 bases). Germline CDR1 MDHEN, CDR2 SYDVKM. There are 15 residues in the CDR3. V lost 7 bases to trimming and J lost 3 bases, with 18 bases between them. The CDR3 sequence is CASNRPDRSYYGYTF. The DNA of the CDR3 is TGTGCCAGCAACCGCCCGGACAGATCTTACTATGGCTACACCTTC.

This chain uses TRBV7-2 with TRBJ2-2, with TRBD1 matching over 9 bases. Trimming cost V 5 bases and J 4 bases; bases outside gene matches: 8. Germline loops: CDR1 SGHTA, CDR2 FQGNSA. There are 16 residues in the CDR3. The CDR3 sequence: CASSPPGTGRTGELFF. The CDR3 nucleotides read TGTGCCAGCAGCCCGCCCGGGACAGGGCGCACCGGGGAGCTGTTTTTT. Looking up the rest from reference TRBV7-2 and TRBJ2-2 gives the full variable domain: GAGVSQSPSNKVTEKGKDVELRCDPISGHTALYWYRQSLGQGLEFLIYFQGNSAPDKSGLPSDRFSAERTGGSVSTLTIQRTQQEDSAVYLCASSPPGTGRTGELFFGEGSRLTVL.

This clonotype appeared many times. The rearrangement joins TRBV3-1 to TRBJ2-1; 11 bases are a match to TRBD2. This CDR3 has 14 amino acids. In germline, CDR1 is LGHDT, CDR2 YNNKEL (reference sequence). Germline trimming cut 0 bases from V and 9 bases from J; bases unmatched to any gene: 1. The CDR3 is CASSQEGTSGEQFF. The CDR3 DNA sequence: TGTGCCAGCAGCCAAGAAGGGACTAGCGGTGAGCAGTTCTTC.

The CDR3 region is CASSLEGNSMNTEAFF. DNA for the CDR3: TGTGCCAGCAGCTTGGAGGGAAACAGCATGAACACTGAAGCTTTCTTT. The genes are TRBV7-9 and TRBJ1-1; D uncertain. The germline V gene encodes CDR1 SEHNR and CDR2 FQNEAQ (reference sequence). V was pared by 3 bases and J by 0 bases, with 14 bases between. The CDR3 runs to 16 residues.

This clonotype was observed a few times. The CDR3 DNA is TGTGCCTGGGGAGCCACAGATACGCAGTATTTT. It yields the protein CAWGATDTQYF. This sequence joins TRBV30 and TRBJ2-3, with D unclear. V shed 5 bases and J shed 2 bases, with 5 bases lying between them. This CDR3 comprises 11 residues. Germline CDR1 and CDR2: GTSNPN and SVGIG (reference sequence).

The CDR3: CASTNSLAGEVHYNEQFF. The CDR3 DNA is TGTGCCAGCACTAATTCCCTAGCGGGAGAAGTCCACTACAATGAGCAGTTCTTC. The chain combines TRBV6-4 with TRBJ2-1; TRBD2 agrees at 10 bases. V was clipped by 7 bases and J by 3 bases; unmatched bases: 15. This CDR3 is 18 amino acids long. Germline-derived CDR1 and CDR2 are MRHNA and SNTAGT.

The rearrangement joins TRBV9 to TRBJ2-3; the D gene is possibly TRBD1 (5 bases). CDR1 and CDR2 from the germline V gene are SGDLS and YYNGEE. Trimming removed 4 bases at V and 6 bases at J, with 12 bases between. CDR3 length: 13 amino acids. The CDR3 DNA is TGTGCCAGCAGCCCCCCTGGGGCGGATACGCAGTATTTT. It yields the protein CASSPPGADTQYF.

In DNA form, the CDR3 reads TGTGCCAGCAGCTTAGCGTGGCAGGGAAAAGGCTACGAGCAGTACTTC. Translating it yields CASSLAWQGKGYEQYF. This chain joins TRBV7-2 and TRBJ2-7; a possible D gene is TRBD1 (5 bases). V dropped 0 bases and J dropped 3 bases, with 15 bases sitting between them. Germline CDR1 reads SGHTA; CDR2 reads FQGNSA. The CDR3 length is 16 residues.